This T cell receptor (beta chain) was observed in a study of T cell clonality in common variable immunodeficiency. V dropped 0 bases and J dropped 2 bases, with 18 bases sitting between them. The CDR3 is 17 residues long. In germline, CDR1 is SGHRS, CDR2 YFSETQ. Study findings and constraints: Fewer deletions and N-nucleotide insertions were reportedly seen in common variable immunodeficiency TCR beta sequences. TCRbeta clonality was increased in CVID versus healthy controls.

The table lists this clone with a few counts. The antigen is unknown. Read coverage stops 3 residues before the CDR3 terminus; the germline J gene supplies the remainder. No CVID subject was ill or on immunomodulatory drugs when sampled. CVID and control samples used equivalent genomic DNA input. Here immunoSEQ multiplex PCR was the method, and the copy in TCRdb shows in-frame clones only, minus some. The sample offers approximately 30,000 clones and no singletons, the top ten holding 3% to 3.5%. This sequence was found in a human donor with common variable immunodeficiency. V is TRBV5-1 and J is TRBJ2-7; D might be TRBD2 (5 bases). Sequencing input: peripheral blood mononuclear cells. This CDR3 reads CASSLVPRVGDAYEQYF. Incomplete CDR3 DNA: TGCGCCAGCAGCTTGGTACCGAGAGTCGGGGATGCCTACGAG. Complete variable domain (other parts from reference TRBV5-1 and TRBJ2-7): KAGVTQTPRYLIKTRGQQVTLSCSPISGHRSVSWYQQTPGQGLQFLFEYFSETQRNKGNFPGRFSGRQFSNSRSEMNVSTLELGDSALYLCASSLVPRVGDAYEQYFGPGTRLTVT.